This is a list of T cell receptor beta chains from one sample in a study of blood T cell repertoires in COVID-19. The table came from immunoSEQ multiplex PCR; TCRdb's copy has only in-frame clones and leaves some out. The table lists fewer than 300,000 clones, 80% to 90% of them singletons. Sequencing was done on a sample of peripheral blood. Receptor source: a middle-aged woman who had recovered from COVID-19. CDR3s include the opening cysteine and the closing phenylalanine or tryptophan. The order of the fields is D gene, V gene, clone size, J gene, CDR3 protein, CDR3 DNA. D genes are given only for firm matches. Not every row has a clone size; where given, it reads once, few, many or a size class.

NA	TRBV5-4	NA	TRBJ1-2	CASSLVTGSYGYTF	TGTGCCAGCAGCTTGGTTACAGGGAGCTATGGCTACACCTTC
NA	TRBV9	NA	TRBJ2-5	CASSVATRGRETQYF	TGTGCCAGCAGCGTAGCTACGAGAGGGCGAGAGACCCAGTACTTC
NA	TRBV3-1/TRBV3-2	NA	TRBJ1-6	CASSQDFSGSPLHF	TGTGCCAGCAGCCAAGATTTTTCAGGATCACCCCTCCACTTT
NA	TRBV6-2/TRBV6-3	NA	TRBJ1-2	CASSQSEVYGYTF	TGTGCCAGCAGTCAGAGCGAGGTTTATGGCTACACCTTC
NA	TRBV7-2	NA	TRBJ1-1	CASSHQRVWGGKGTEAFF	TGTGCCAGCAGTCATCAAAGAGTGTGGGGGGGCAAGGGCACTGAAGCTTTCTTT
NA	TRBV14	few	TRBJ1-6	CASSGAHHSTLHF	TGTGCCAGCAGCGGGGCCCACCATTCGACCCTCCACTTT
NA	TRBV9	NA	TRBJ2-5	CASSAQGGRETQYF	TGTGCCAGCAGCGCGCAGGGAGGTAGAGAGACCCAGTACTTC
NA	TRBV6-2/TRBV6-3	once	TRBJ1-1	CASSYGRNTEAFF	TGTGCCAGCAGTTATGGGAGGAACACTGAAGCTTTCTTT
NA	TRBV6-5	NA	TRBJ2-3	CASSYSQGYTDTQYF	TGTGCCAGCAGTTACTCCCAGGGGTACACAGATACGCAGTATTTT
NA	TRBV3-1/TRBV3-2	NA	TRBJ1-5	CASSQAREASQHF	TGTGCCAGCAGCCAAGCCCGGGAAGCGTCCCAGCATTTT
TRBD1	TRBV10-2	NA	TRBJ2-2	CASSEDRVYTGELFF	TGCGCCAGCAGTGAGGACAGGGTGTACACCGGGGAGCTGTTTTTT
NA	TRBV4-2	few	TRBJ2-2	CASSQYGRQNTGELFF	TGTGCCAGCAGCCAGTACGGGAGACAAAACACCGGGGAGCTGTTTTTT
TRBD1	TRBV5-4	NA	TRBJ1-4	CASSLRQGAGEKLFF	TGTGCCAGCAGCTTAAGACAGGGGGCAGGTGAAAAACTGTTTTTT
TRBD1	TRBV18	NA	TRBJ2-7	CASSLGQGYEQYF	TGTGCCAGCTCATTGGGACAGGGCTACGAGCAGTACTTC
NA	TRBV7-9	NA	TRBJ2-1	CASPNPGEQFF	TGTGCCAGCCCAAACCCCGGGGAGCAGTTCTTC
NA	TRBV2	NA	TRBJ1-2	CASSKDWSKHYGYTF	TGTGCCAGCAGTAAGGACTGGAGTAAACACTATGGCTACACCTTC
TRBD1	TRBV4-3	NA	TRBJ1-4	CASSQSRDRGRNEKLFF	TGCGCCAGCAGCCAGTCCCGGGACAGGGGGCGGAATGAAAAACTGTTTTTT
NA	TRBV11-2	NA	TRBJ2-7	CASSLVSSYEQYF	TGTGCCAGCAGCTTAGTCTCCTCCTACGAGCAGTACTTC
NA	TRBV6-5	NA	TRBJ2-3	CASSYSRYTQYF	TGTGCCAGCAGTTACTCGCGTTATACGCAGTATTTT
TRBD2	TRBV30	NA	TRBJ2-1	CAWSVSSGGAHEQFF	TGTGCCTGGAGTGTATCGAGCGGGGGGGCCCATGAGCAGTTCTTC
NA	TRBV5-5	few	TRBJ2-6	CASSLSPGANVLTF	TGTGCCAGCAGCCTGAGTCCTGGGGCCAACGTCCTGACTTTC
NA	TRBV27	NA	TRBJ1-1	CASSLLLNTEAFF	TGTGCCAGCAGTTTACTTTTGAACACTGAAGCTTTCTTT
NA	TRBV6-5	NA	TRBJ2-3	CASRTSTDTQYF	TGTGCCAGCAGGACTAGCACAGATACGCAGTATTTT
NA	TRBV19	NA	TRBJ1-5	CASRTTGTKNQPQHF	TGTGCCAGTAGGACCACAGGGACCAAAAATCAGCCCCAGCATTTT
NA	TRBV12-3/TRBV12-4	NA	TRBJ1-1	CASRPTGNTEAFF	TGTGCCAGCAGACCTACAGGGAACACTGAAGCTTTCTTT
TRBD1	TRBV3-1/TRBV3-2	NA	TRBJ1-6	CASSQGGGGSPLHF	TGTGCCAGCAGCCAAGGAGGGGGCGGTTCACCCCTCCACTTT
NA	TRBV5-1	NA	TRBJ2-1	CASSSPRGEQFF	TGCGCCAGCAGCTCACCTAGGGGTGAGCAGTTCTTC
TRBD1	TRBV11-3	once	TRBJ2-3	CASGFPDREGRDTQYF	TGTGCCAGCGGTTTCCCCGACAGGGAAGGTAGGGATACGCAGTATTTT
TRBD2	TRBV5-1	NA	TRBJ2-3	CASIAGSGAFPDTQYF	TGCGCCAGCATTGCTGGTAGCGGGGCCTTTCCCGATACGCAGTATTTT